The TCR beta chain under discussion was sequenced for a study of long-term antiretroviral therapy in people with HIV. CDR3 length: 15 amino acids. Germline V gives CDR1 KGHSH, CDR2 LQKENI. Trimming shortened V by 3 bases and J by 4 bases, and 13 bases separated the two germline ends. The assay, immunoSEQ v3.0, was run at survey level. Only in-frame clones appear in the TCRdb table, and some are missing; sequencing was by immunoSEQ multiplex PCR. Found here are 20,000 to 25,000 clones, 93% of them singletons; the top ten hold about 10%. The material sequenced was unsorted PBMCs, taken 7.6 years after starting antiretroviral therapy. The chain is built from TRBV18 and TRBJ1-5, with D maybe TRBD1 (5 bases). The TCR originated in a woman in her thirties or forties with HIV. CDR3 in amino acids: CASSPGTDVNQPQHF. CDR3 nucleotides: TGTGCCAGCTCACCGGGGACGGACGTGAATCAGCCCCAGCATTTT.